The rows below give T cell receptor beta chains drawn from one sample of a study of T cells in Graves' hyperthyroidism and ophthalmopathy. TCRdb independently ran MiXCR on the multiplex PCR reads; one entry per CDR3 protein. This table has about 760,000 distinct CDR3 sequences, approximately 36% appearing once. Sequenced: blood. The receptors were sampled from a woman in her thirties or forties with Graves' hyperthyroidism. Each CDR3 is given with its conserved first and last residue. The order of the fields is J gene, V gene, D gene, clone size, CDR3 protein, CDR3 DNA. The D gene is left open where the match is weak. Clone sizes are given selectively: once, few, many, or a class where the clone is expanded.

J: TRBJ2-5
V: TRBV7-2
D: TRBD2
size: once
CDR3: CASSLGLAGGEETQYF
DNA: TGTGCCAGCAGCTTAGGACTAGCGGGAGGTGAAGAGACCCAGTACTTC

J: TRBJ1-1
V: TRBV29-1
D: TRBD1
size: many
CDR3: CSVYAGGKYTEAFF
DNA: TGCAGCGTATACGCAGGGGGCAAGTACACTGAAGCTTTCTTT

J: TRBJ1-5
V: TRBV29-1
D: .
size: .
CDR3: CSVEGIRDQPQHF
DNA: TGCAGCGTTGAAGGGATCAGGGATCAGCCCCAGCATTTT

J: TRBJ1-5
V: TRBV20-1
D: TRBD1
size: .
CDR3: CSATRTGGNQPQHF
DNA: TGCAGTGCAACCCGGACAGGGGGCAATCAGCCCCAGCATTTT

J: TRBJ1-4
V: TRBV6-1
D: .
size: .
CDR3: CASSLGTINEKLFF
DNA: TGTGCCAGCAGTCTCGGGACCATAAACGAAAAACTGTTTTTT

J: TRBJ1-1
V: TRBV6-5
D: TRBD1
size: few
CDR3: CASSSTKQGFHTEAFF
DNA: TGTGCCAGCAGTTCTACAAAACAGGGGTTCCACACTGAAGCTTTCTTT

J: TRBJ2-7
V: TRBV7-2
D: .
size: few
CDR3: CASTLSWGYEQYF
DNA: TGTGCCAGCACCCTTTCCTGGGGCTACGAGCAGTACTTC

J: TRBJ1-4
V: TRBV10-3
D: .
size: many
CDR3: CAISEARLREKLFF
DNA: TGTGCCATCAGTGAGGCCAGGTTAAGGGAAAAACTGTTTTTT

J: TRBJ1-4
V: TRBV12-3/TRBV12-4
D: .
size: .
CDR3: CASSRGQGSGKLFF
DNA: TGTGCCAGCAGCCGTGGGCAAGGTAGTGGAAAACTGTTTTTT

J: TRBJ1-1
V: TRBV27
D: TRBD1
size: .
CDR3: CASSPLGQGEAFF
DNA: TGTGCCAGCAGTCCACTCGGACAGGGTGAAGCTTTCTTT

J: TRBJ1-2
V: TRBV7-2
D: .
size: many
CDR3: CASSFGQGFGYGYTF
DNA: TGTGCCAGCAGCTTCGGGCAGGGATTTGGGTATGGCTACACCTTC

J: TRBJ1-2
V: TRBV10-2
D: TRBD1
size: few
CDR3: CASSLSDRAIGYGYTF
DNA: TGCGCCAGCAGCCTATCCGACAGGGCGATAGGCTATGGCTACACCTTC

J: TRBJ1-1
V: TRBV7-6
D: .
size: .
CDR3: CASSPELDPLENTEAFF
DNA: TGTGCCAGCAGCCCCGAACTGGACCCACTAGAGAACACTGAAGCTTTCTTT

J: TRBJ2-5
V: TRBV10-3
D: TRBD2
size: many
CDR3: CAISESASGLKWQETQYF
DNA: TGTGCCATCAGTGAGTCTGCTAGCGGGCTGAAATGGCAAGAGACCCAGTACTTC

J: TRBJ1-3
V: TRBV11-2
D: .
size: .
CDR3: CASSFSGGGTGNTIYF
DNA: TGTGCCAGCAGCTTCTCCGGCGGGGGTACTGGAAACACCATATATTTT

J: TRBJ1-6
V: TRBV10-3
D: .
size: many
CDR3: CASRLTRTTGGSPLHF
DNA: TGTGCCAGTCGCCTTACTCGGACAACCGGGGGTTCACCCCTCCACTTT

J: TRBJ1-5
V: TRBV2
D: .
size: many
CDR3: CASSAGFSNQPQHF
DNA: TGTGCCAGCAGCGCAGGGTTCAGCAATCAGCCCCAGCATTTT

J: TRBJ1-1
V: TRBV5-6
D: .
size: once
CDR3: CASSSQSLDSSYTEAFF
DNA: TGTGCCAGCAGCTCCCAATCTCTGGACAGCAGCTACACTGAAGCTTTCTTT

J: TRBJ1-2
V: TRBV12-3/TRBV12-4
D: TRBD1
size: .
CDR3: CASSLVATGGYTF
DNA: TGTGCCAGCAGTTTGGTGGCGACAGGGGGCTACACCTTC

J: TRBJ1-1
V: TRBV6-5
D: .
size: .
CDR3: CASSEHEENTEAFF
DNA: TGTGCCAGCAGTGAACACGAAGAAAACACTGAAGCTTTCTTT

J: TRBJ2-2
V: TRBV10-3
D: TRBD1
size: .
CDR3: CAISEKVDREFGELFF
DNA: TGTGCCATCAGTGAGAAAGTGGACAGGGAATTCGGGGAGCTGTTTTTT

J: TRBJ2-2
V: TRBV5-4
D: .
size: .
CDR3: CASSLSSGSTGELFF
DNA: TGTGCCAGCAGTTTATCTTCCGGGAGCACCGGGGAGCTGTTTTTT

J: TRBJ1-5
V: TRBV5-1
D: .
size: .
CDR3: CASALTSNQPQHF
DNA: TGCGCCAGCGCCCTTACTAGCAATCAGCCCCAGCATTTT

J: TRBJ1-3
V: TRBV20-1
D: .
size: many
CDR3: CSASVVSGNTIYF
DNA: TGCAGTGCTAGTGTTGTGTCTGGAAACACCATATATTTT

J: TRBJ1-2
V: TRBV5-5
D: .
size: .
CDR3: CASSLVALLSNYGYTF
DNA: TGTGCCAGCAGCTTGGTGGCATTGCTCTCGAACTATGGCTACACCTTC

J: TRBJ2-7
V: TRBV19
D: .
size: .
CDR3: CASSIFLSYEQYF
DNA: TGTGCCAGTAGTATATTCCTATCCTACGAGCAGTACTTC

J: TRBJ1-1
V: TRBV20-1
D: .
size: .
CDR3: CSAPGMTDTEAFF
DNA: TGCAGTGCCCCTGGGATGACGGACACTGAAGCTTTCTTT

J: TRBJ1-1
V: TRBV19
D: .
size: many
CDR3: CASSTRQNTEAFF
DNA: TGTGCCAGTAGTACCCGACAGAACACTGAAGCTTTCTTT

J: TRBJ1-1
V: TRBV7-2
D: .
size: many
CDR3: CASSFGGATEAFF
DNA: TGTGCCAGCAGCTTTGGAGGGGCAACTGAAGCTTTCTTT

J: TRBJ2-7
V: TRBV20-1
D: .
size: few
CDR3: CSARDPIGGSYEQYF
DNA: TGCAGTGCTAGAGACCCCATAGGAGGGTCCTACGAGCAGTACTTC

J: TRBJ2-5
V: TRBV20-1
D: TRBD1
size: few
CDR3: CSARSGQGAEGETQYF
DNA: TGCAGTGCTAGATCAGGGCAGGGGGCTGAGGGAGAGACCCAGTACTTC

J: TRBJ1-3
V: TRBV7-8
D: TRBD1
size: .
CDR3: CASSLVPRGVGNTIYF
DNA: TGTGCCAGCAGCTTAGTCCCCAGGGGGGTCGGAAACACCATATATTTT

J: TRBJ2-7
V: TRBV25-1
D: TRBD1
size: once
CDR3: CASSYSQGVPYEQYF
DNA: TGTGCCAGCAGTTACTCACAGGGGGTCCCCTACGAGCAGTACTTC

J: TRBJ1-2
V: TRBV10-3
D: .
size: many
CDR3: CAISPRDGYGYTF
DNA: TGTGCCATCAGTCCTCGGGACGGCTATGGCTACACCTTC

J: TRBJ2-7
V: TRBV27
D: .
size: .
CDR3: CASSSLESSYEQYF
DNA: TGTGCCAGCAGTTCCCTGGAAAGCTCCTACGAGCAGTACTTC

J: TRBJ1-2
V: TRBV10-3
D: .
size: many
CDR3: CATGTTNYGYTF
DNA: TGTGCCACCGGGACTACGAATTATGGCTACACCTTC

J: TRBJ1-1
V: TRBV29-1
D: .
size: once
CDR3: CSSVTGNTEAFF
DNA: TGCAGCTCCGTGACGGGGAACACTGAAGCTTTCTTT

J: TRBJ2-5
V: TRBV15
D: TRBD1
size: .
CDR3: CATSSQGQGRETQYF
DNA: TGTGCCACCAGCAGCCAAGGACAGGGGAGGGAGACCCAGTACTTC

J: TRBJ1-1
V: TRBV10-3
D: TRBD1
size: .
CDR3: CASSLVDRANTEAFF
DNA: TGTGCCAGCAGTTTGGTGGACAGGGCGAACACTGAAGCTTTCTTT

J: TRBJ2-7
V: TRBV15
D: .
size: .
CDR3: CATSSRVGYEQYF
DNA: TGTGCCACCAGCAGCCGCGTCGGGTACGAGCAGTACTTC

J: TRBJ2-2
V: TRBV6-5
D: .
size: .
CDR3: CASTQPGAGELFF
DNA: TGTGCCAGCACTCAACCTGGGGCCGGGGAGCTGTTTTTT

J: TRBJ2-5
V: TRBV20-1
D: TRBD1
size: .
CDR3: CSPRQGAEETQYF
DNA: TGCAGTCCCAGACAGGGGGCCGAAGAGACCCAGTACTTC

J: TRBJ1-5
V: TRBV10-3
D: TRBD1
size: many
CDR3: CAIGVGTENQPQHF
DNA: TGTGCCATCGGGGTTGGGACAGAGAATCAGCCCCAGCATTTT

J: TRBJ1-5
V: TRBV14
D: .
size: many
CDR3: CASSQGPNQPQHF
DNA: TGTGCCAGCAGCCAAGGCCCCAATCAGCCCCAGCATTTT

J: TRBJ1-6
V: TRBV3-1
D: TRBD1
size: few
CDR3: CASSRGQEDSPLHF
DNA: TGTGCCAGCAGCCGGGGACAGGAGGATTCACCCCTCCACTTT

J: TRBJ2-3
V: TRBV29-1
D: TRBD1
size: .
CDR3: CSVEVQATGWSDTQYF
DNA: TGCAGCGTTGAAGTTCAGGCGACAGGGTGGTCAGATACGCAGTATTTT

J: TRBJ2-7
V: TRBV20-1
D: TRBD2
size: many
CDR3: CSARVTSGGYEQYF
DNA: TGCAGTGCTAGAGTAACCAGCGGGGGTTACGAGCAGTACTTC

J: TRBJ1-5
V: TRBV7-8
D: .
size: .
CDR3: CASSAQQQGTQPQHF
DNA: TGTGCCAGCAGCGCCCAACAACAGGGAACTCAGCCCCAGCATTTT

J: TRBJ1-3
V: TRBV7-9
D: .
size: .
CDR3: CASSLAGMTVFSGNTIYF
DNA: TGTGCCAGCAGCTTAGCGGGGATGACAGTCTTCTCTGGAAACACCATATATTTT

J: TRBJ1-2
V: TRBV6-5
D: .
size: .
CDR3: CASSYSTGVYGYTF
DNA: TGTGCCAGCAGTTACTCTACCGGGGTCTATGGCTACACCTTC

J: TRBJ2-5
V: TRBV20-1
D: TRBD2
size: many
CDR3: CSAKIAGEPFGTQYF
DNA: TGCAGTGCTAAGATAGCGGGAGAGCCTTTTGGGACCCAGTACTTC

J: TRBJ1-2
V: TRBV6-5
D: TRBD1
size: .
CDR3: CASSYSQGVDYGYTF
DNA: TGTGCCAGCAGTTACTCGCAGGGGGTCGACTATGGCTACACCTTC

J: TRBJ1-5
V: TRBV7-2
D: TRBD1
size: many
CDR3: CASSPGGQNQPQHF
DNA: TGTGCCAGCAGCCCAGGGGGACAGAATCAGCCCCAGCATTTT

J: TRBJ2-5
V: TRBV10-3
D: TRBD2
size: many
CDR3: CAIEPGLAGVRETQYF
DNA: TGTGCCATTGAACCGGGACTAGCGGGAGTAAGGGAGACCCAGTACTTC

J: TRBJ1-5
V: TRBV12-5
D: .
size: .
CDR3: CASMPHGSNQPQHF
DNA: TGTGCCAGCATGCCCCACGGGAGCAATCAGCCCCAGCATTTT

J: TRBJ1-1
V: TRBV6-2/TRBV6-3
D: .
size: few
CDR3: CASSSHAGATEAFF
DNA: TGTGCCAGCAGTTCCCACGCAGGGGCGACTGAAGCTTTCTTT

J: TRBJ1-2
V: TRBV19
D: .
size: .
CDR3: CASSIKGLYGYTF
DNA: TGTGCCAGTAGTATTAAGGGGCTCTATGGCTACACCTTC

J: TRBJ1-1
V: TRBV7-8
D: .
size: many
CDR3: CASSMRRVNTEAFF
DNA: TGTGCCAGCAGCATGCGGCGGGTTAACACTGAAGCTTTCTTT

J: TRBJ1-2
V: TRBV9
D: .
size: .
CDR3: CASSVVEGSLGYTF
DNA: TGTGCCAGCAGCGTAGTAGAAGGGAGTTTGGGCTACACCTTC